The 17 T cell receptor beta chains below come from one sample, sequenced in a study of beta chain features in type 1 diabetes. Reverse transcription of all isolated RNA meant that expressed TCRB transcripts were sequenced. This table comes from immunoSEQ multiplex PCR, and its TCRdb copy is limited to in-frame clones, with some not included. Of 150,000 or so clones detected, roughly 10% appear once; the ten largest clones hold about 0.6%. The sequencing input was central memory CD4+ T cells from blood. The receptors come from a woman aged 35 to 49 in good health.

Concerning this clone itself: One junction end does not reproduce the germline sequence, and a read error may be involved. The chain joins TRBV7-2 to TRBJ1-2; perhaps TRBD1 as D (5 bases). This CDR3 is 13 amino acids long. Germline-derived CDR1 and CDR2 are SGHTA and FQGNSA. CDR3 nucleotide sequence: TGCGCCAGCAGCCAAGATCGGGGGAGAGGCTACACCTTC. Translation gives CASSQDRGRGYTF.

This clone appeared once. The V and J genes are TRBV6-6 and TRBJ2-7; 9 bases are shared with TRBD2. The CDR3 consists of 14 residues. Trimming removed 7 bases from V and 6 bases from J; junction bases left unmatched: 10. Germline values: CDR1 MNHNY, CDR2 SVGAGI (reference sequence). CDR3 sequence reads: CASIRGTSLTEQYF. CDR3 bases: TGTGCCAGCATCCGAGGGACTAGCCTCACCGAGCAGTACTTC.

This clone appeared a few times. This rearrangement joins TRBV6-5 to TRBJ1-1, with a weak D call TRBD1 (5 bases). The germline V and J ends were trimmed by 2 bases and 0 bases, with 7 bases remaining between them. CDR3 length: 14 amino acids. Germline CDR1 reads MNHEY; CDR2 reads SVGAGI. The CDR3: CASSYDRMNTEAFF. The DNA for the CDR3 is TGTGCCAGCAGTTACGACAGAATGAACACTGAAGCTTTCTTT.

This clone has more than one count but fewer than ten. V usage is TRBV10-1 and J usage is TRBJ2-2, with TRBD2 matching 8 bases. V dropped 6 bases and J dropped 7; count of bases not matched to a gene: 7. This CDR3 contains 14 residues. From germline, CDR1 is WNHNN and CDR2 SYGVQD (reference sequence). CDR3 bases: TGCGCCAGCAGAGACCCCGGGACTAGCGGGGAGCTGTTTTTT. This sequence encodes CASRDPGTSGELFF.

The chain employs TRBV29-1 and TRBJ2-7, with D maybe TRBD2 (6 bases). Trimming cost V 6 bases and J 0 bases, with 12 bases left between them. The CDR3 is 13 residues long. Germline CDR1 and CDR2: SQVTM and ANQGSEA. Here the CDR3 DNA reads TGCAGCGTCATTAGCGGAAGCTCCTACGAGCAGTACTTC. Encoded protein: CSVISGSSYEQYF.

The table lists this clone with a few counts. The CDR3 protein is CASSLGRLGELFF. CDR3 bases: TGTGCCAGCAGCTTAGGCAGGCTCGGGGAGCTGTTTTTT. The chain joins TRBV7-2 to TRBJ2-2; D is unclear. Trimming took off 1 base at V and 7 bases at J, with 7 bases between the two ends. The CDR3 extends over 13 amino acids. Germline V lookup: CDR1 SGHTA, CDR2 FQGNSA.

This clone turned up a few times. CDR3 in DNA: TGTGCCAGCAGTCCCCAGGGGGTTGGAATCGGGGAGCTGTTTTTT. Its translation: CASSPQGVGIGELFF. The chain links TRBV27 to TRBJ2-2; the match to TRBD1 covers 7 bases. CDR1 and CDR2 (germline): MNHEY, SMNVEV (reference sequence). This CDR3 region has 15 residues. J gave up 7 bases and V 5 bases, and 10 bases lay outside the gene matches.

This clone was detected only a few times. The rearrangement joins TRBV25-1 to TRBJ1-1; D is perhaps TRBD1 (5 bases). V lost 7 bases and J 1 base, leaving 13 bases between the germline ends. Germline lookup yields CDR1 MGHDK and CDR2 SYGVNS. The CDR3 runs 14 residues. The chain's CDR3 is CASTQGSWNTEAFF. The DNA for the CDR3 is TGTGCCAGCACCCAGGGAAGTTGGAACACTGAAGCTTTCTTT.

This clone was found a few times. V and J are TRBV9 and TRBJ2-1; TRBD1 might be the D (6 bases). CDR1 SGDLS and CDR2 YYNGEE come from the germline V gene. Trimming removed 6 bases at V and 0 bases at J, with 25 bases between. CDR3 size: 19 residues. The CDR3 nucleotides are TGTGCCAGCACCGCCAGGGACACCAGCCTAGTGTCCTCCTACAATGAGCAGTTCTTC. Encoded protein: CASTARDTSLVSSYNEQFF.

The chain uses TRBV6-5 and TRBJ2-2; TRBD2 matches 13 bases. The CDR3 is 15 amino acids. V shed 6 bases and J 5 bases; nucleotides not matched to a gene: 3. Germline loops: CDR1 MNHEY, CDR2 SVGAGI. CDR3 sequence reads: CASRQTSGGTGELFF. CDR3 DNA sequence: TGTGCCAGCAGGCAGACTAGCGGGGGGACCGGGGAGCTGTTTTTT.

The table lists this clone with many counts. The chain uses TRBV18 and TRBJ1-2; D not resolved. V shed 0 bases and J shed 7 bases, with 15 bases lying between them. Germline assignment: CDR1 KGHSH and CDR2 LQKENI. The CDR3 consists of 15 residues. CDR3 sequence: CASSPPRISSGGYTF. The CDR3 nucleotides read TGTGCCAGCTCACCACCTCGAATATCTTCGGGTGGCTACACCTTC.

The chain has TRBV14 and TRBJ2-3, with unresolved D. Germline lookup yields CDR1 SGHDN and CDR2 FVKESK. The CDR3 contains 14 residues. V was trimmed by 3 bases and J by 4 bases, leaving 11 bases between them. The CDR3 loop reads CASSQPGLPDTQYF. The CDR3 DNA sequence: TGTGCCAGCAGCCAGCCGGGTCTCCCAGATACGCAGTATTTT.

The V gene is TRBV6-4, the J gene TRBJ1-6; no reliable D call. The CDR3 is 13 residues long. CDR1 and CDR2 (germline): MRHNA, SNTAGT. Deletions cut 2 bases from V and 7 bases from J, with 6 bases between. The CDR3 DNA is TGTGCCAGCAGTGACGTAGAAAATTCACCCCTCCACTTT. This gives the protein CASSDVENSPLHF.

This chain uses TRBV5-4 with TRBJ1-4; a weak D match, TRBD1 (6 bases). The CDR3 is made up of 14 amino acids. Trimming took 3 bases from V and 2 from J, leaving 8 bases between them. Germline lookup yields CDR1 SGHNT and CDR2 YYREEE (reference sequence). CDR3: CASSSGATNEKLFF. Here the CDR3 DNA reads TGTGCCAGCAGCTCAGGGGCCACTAATGAAAAACTGTTTTTT.

DNA of the CDR3: TGCGCCAGCAGCTTCGGACAGCGAAGCCAAGAGACCCAGTACTTC. Its protein product is CASSFGQRSQETQYF. This rearrangement joins TRBV5-1 to TRBJ2-5; TRBD1 might be the D (6 bases). Germline CDR1 SGHRS, CDR2 YFSETQ. The V gene lost 2 bases and the J gene lost 1 base, with 12 bases spanning the gap. This CDR3 is built from 15 residues.

The chain combines TRBV4-1 with TRBJ2-7; D possibly corresponds to TRBD1 (6 bases). The CDR3 loop spans 15 amino acids. V was pared by 4 bases and J by 4 bases, with 17 bases between. The germline gives CDR1 MGHRA, CDR2 YSYEKL. The CDR3 DNA is TGCGCCAGCAGCCCTCAAGGGACACGGGGTTACGAGCAGTACTTC. This encodes CASSPQGTRGYEQYF.

This clone was observed a handful of times. This sequence joins TRBV6-5 and TRBJ2-2; TRBD1 matches 10 bases. The CDR3 consists of 14 residues. Unmatched junction bases numbered 7, after V lost 7 bases and J lost 8 bases. Germline CDR1 reads MNHEY; CDR2 reads SVGAGI. The CDR3 coding sequence is TGTGCCAGCATTTGGGACAGGGGTACAGGGGAGCTGTTTTTT. Translating it yields CASIWDRGTGELFF.